The 5 T cell receptor beta chains given below trace back to one sample, sequenced in a study of cytomegalovirus exposure and HLA in healthy donors. The PCR made use of 60 Vbeta and 13 Jbeta primers. Data came from immunoSEQ multiplex PCR; TCRdb stores just in-frame clones and leaves some out. The sample lists 100,000 to 150,000 clones, around four fifths occurring once. The specimen was PBMCs. These receptors all stem from a young man in good health and CMV-seropositive.

CDR3 DNA: TGTGCCAGTTGGGACAGGGACGACGATCAGCCCCAGCATTTT. Translated: CASWDRDDDQPQHF. J is TRBJ1-5 and V is TRBV19, with TRBD1 identical over 9 bases. The trim removed 8 bases at V and 5 bases at J, leaving 7 bases unmatched. Germline CDR1 is LNHDA and CDR2 is SQIVND (reference sequence). The CDR3 has 14 amino acids. The whole variable domain, remainder taken from reference TRBV19 and TRBJ1-5, is DGGITQSPKYLFRKEGQNVTLSCEQNLNHDAMYWYRQDPGQGLRLIYYSQIVNDFQKGDIAEGYSVSREKKESFPLTVTSAQKNPTAFYLCASWDRDDDQPQHFGDGTRLSIL.

The gene calls are TRBV27 and TRBJ1-6; 8 bases are shared with TRBD1. This CDR3 contains 14 residues. The V segment lost 4 bases and the J segment 5 bases; nucleotides outside the gene matches: 1. Per germline, CDR1 MNHEY and CDR2 SMNVEV (reference sequence). Here the CDR3 DNA reads TGTGCCAGCAGTTGGGGACAGGATAATTCACCCCTCCACTTT. Protein: CASSWGQDNSPLHF.

The chain links TRBV5-1 to TRBJ1-2; the match to TRBD1 covers 8 bases. The germline V gene has CDR1 SGHRS and CDR2 YFSETQ. The V gene end was trimmed by 3 bases and the J gene end by 4 bases; junction bases not matched to a gene: 17. This CDR3 region has 18 residues. This chain's CDR3 is CASSSTFERTGPFYGYTF. Here the CDR3 DNA reads TGCGCCAGCAGCTCGACTTTTGAAAGGACAGGGCCCTTCTATGGCTACACCTTC.

This chain uses TRBV4-1 with TRBJ2-5; no firm D call. Trimming pared 1 base from V and 0 bases from J, leaving 9 bases between. The CDR3 has 15 amino acids. Germline V CDR1 and CDR2: MGHRA, YSYEKL. CDR3 DNA: TGCGCCAGCAGCCAAGGGAGTGCAAACCAAGAGACCCAGTACTTC. This gives the protein CASSQGSANQETQYF.

The chain couples TRBV28 to TRBJ1-5; 8 bases line up with TRBD1. V lost 5 bases to trimming and J lost 15 bases; unmatched junction nucleotides: 6. CDR3 length: 11 residues. From germline, CDR1 is MDHEN and CDR2 SYDVKM. The CDR3 loop is CASSLGQGWHF. CDR3 DNA: TGTGCCAGCAGTCTAGGACAGGGCTGGCATTTT.